These T cell receptor beta chains were read from a single sample in a study of cytomegalovirus exposure and HLA in healthy donors. Some clones are missing from TCRdb's copy, which holds only in-frame ones; the method was immunoSEQ multiplex PCR. The sample contains 170,000 or so clones, around 78% of which appear only once. Source material: PBMCs. The receptors come from a woman between 50 and 59 years old in good health and CMV-seropositive. Each CDR3 is given with its conserved first and last residue. D genes are given only for firm matches. Where a row states a size, it is once, few, many or the class of an expanded clone; other rows omit it.

d_call	j_call	v_call	clone_size	cdr3_nt	cdr3_aa
NA	TRBJ1-4	TRBV7-9	NA	TGTGCCAGCAACACGGGTAGGGGTGTAAATGAAAAACTGTTTTTT	CASNTGRGVNEKLFF
TRBD2	TRBJ2-2	TRBV4-2	few	TGTGCCAGCAGCCCCTGGATAGCGGGGGACACCGGGGAGCTGTTTTTT	CASSPWIAGDTGELFF
TRBD2	TRBJ2-2	TRBV7-8	few	TGTGCCAGCAGCTTATTAAATAGCGGGGCGGCCGGGGAGCTGTTTTTT	CASSLLNSGAAGELFF
NA	TRBJ1-1	TRBV11-2	NA	TGTGCCAGCAGCCCTAGGCGCTTTCAAGCTTTCTTT	CASSPRRFQAFF
TRBD1	TRBJ1-4	TRBV4-1	NA	TGCGCCAGCAGCCAAGGTCAGGACAGGTTTTTGACGGAACTGTTTTTT	CASSQGQDRFLTELFF
TRBD1	TRBJ2-3	TRBV18	NA	TGTGCCAGCTCACCCGCGGCAGGGGGAACCACGGATACGCAGTATTTT	CASSPAAGGTTDTQYF
NA	TRBJ2-7	TRBV5-5	NA	TGTGCCAGCAGCTTGTACCGGGTGAGCGAGCAGTACTTC	CASSLYRVSEQYF
NA	TRBJ2-2	TRBV11-3	few	TGTGCCAGCAGCTGGACACCGAACACCGGGGAGCTGTTTTTT	CASSWTPNTGELFF
NA	TRBJ1-5	TRBV5-6	NA	TGTGCCAGCAGCCTCCGGGGATTAAGGTTGGGGGCCGACAATCAGCCCCAGCATTTT	CASSLRGLRLGADNQPQHF
TRBD1	TRBJ1-1	TRBV11-2	NA	TGTGCCAGCAGCCCGGACAGGTTT	CASSPDRF
NA	TRBJ2-2	TRBV11-3	NA	TGTGCCAGCAGTCCCGGAGGTGCCGGGGAGCTGTTTTTT	CASSPGGAGELFF
TRBD1	TRBJ1-1	TRBV2	NA	TGTGCCAGCAGCCGACAGGGGAACACTGAAGCTTTCTTT	CASSRQGNTEAFF
NA	TRBJ2-7	TRBV5-1	NA	TGCGCCAGCAGCTTGGACGGGAACTACGAGCAGTACTTC	CASSLDGNYEQYF
NA	TRBJ1-2	TRBV10-3	NA	TGTGCCATCAGTGAGTCGACTCGGGGAGGGGCTAACTATGGCTACACCTTC	CAISESTRGGANYGYTF
NA	TRBJ2-2	TRBV18	NA	TGTGCCAGCTCACCTCGTGCACAGACCCAATCGAACACCGGGGAGCTGTTTTTT	CASSPRAQTQSNTGELFF
TRBD1	TRBJ1-2	TRBV6-1	NA	TGTGCCAGCGAATCCGACAGGGGGCGAAGCGGCTACACCTTC	CASESDRGRSGYTF
NA	TRBJ1-1	TRBV9	NA	TGTGCCAGCAGCCCCCGTGCAGGGGAGAACACTGAAGCTTTCTTT	CASSPRAGENTEAFF
NA	TRBJ2-7	TRBV5-1	once	TGCGCCAGCAGCGCAGACAGTTTTGACTACGAGCAGTACTTC	CASSADSFDYEQYF
NA	TRBJ1-1	TRBV5-8	NA	TGTGCCAGCAGCTTGGTAGACAGTGGACGCACTGAAGCTTTCTTT	CASSLVDSGRTEAFF
NA	TRBJ2-1	TRBV4-2	NA	TGTGCCAGCAGCCAAGTGGATCGGGACTCGGGTGAGCAGTTCTTC	CASSQVDRDSGEQFF
TRBD1	TRBJ2-5	TRBV6-5	NA	TGTGCCAGCAGCCTCAGGGGGCGGGGGACCCAGTACTTC	CASSLRGRGTQYF
TRBD2	TRBJ2-5	TRBV5-8	NA	TGTGCCAGCAGCTGGGGGGGTCAAGAGACCCAGTACTTC	CASSWGGQETQYF
NA	TRBJ2-6	TRBV5-1	NA	TGCGCCAGCAGCCAAACTGGGGCCAACGTCCTGACTTTC	CASSQTGANVLTF
TRBD2	TRBJ2-1	TRBV6-5	NA	TGTGCCAGCTCGGGCGGGGGGTTCAATGAGCAGTTCTTC	CASSGGGFNEQFF
NA	TRBJ2-5	TRBV6-5	NA	TGTGCCAGCAGTTATGGAGGAGGGCTGGTTCAAGAGACCCAGTACTTC	CASSYGGGLVQETQYF
NA	TRBJ1-5	TRBV5-6	NA	TGTGCCAGCAGCTTGGCAGGGTTCAATCAGCCCCAGCATTTT	CASSLAGFNQPQHF
TRBD1	TRBJ1-6	TRBV2	NA	TGTGCCAGCAGTTTTTTCCCCGGGACAGAGGGGTACGGTTCACCCCTCCACTTT	CASSFFPGTEGYGSPLHF
TRBD2	TRBJ2-1	TRBV9	NA	TGTGCCAGCAGCGTAGCGGGTAGCGGGGGCCTCAATGAGCAGTTCTTC	CASSVAGSGGLNEQFF
TRBD2	TRBJ2-1	TRBV4-1	NA	TGCGCCAGCAGCCAAGAGTGGTTAGCGGGGGAGTTCTACAATGAGCAGTTCTTC	CASSQEWLAGEFYNEQFF
TRBD1	TRBJ1-4	TRBV5-6	NA	TGTGCCAGCAGCTCCAAGACAGGGGCTAATGAAAAACTGTTTTTT	CASSSKTGANEKLFF
TRBD2	TRBJ2-4	TRBV4-2	NA	TGTGCCAGCAGCCAAGATGGGACTAGCGGGGGGCGCGACATTCAGTACTTC	CASSQDGTSGGRDIQYF
NA	TRBJ2-2	TRBV6-1	NA	TGTGCCAGCAGCCCTCTCAGCGGGGAGCTGTTTTTT	CASSPLSGELFF
NA	TRBJ2-1	TRBV5-4	NA	TGTGCCAGCAGCTTATCCCCGACAGGTACCAATGAGCAGTTCTTC	CASSLSPTGTNEQFF
TRBD1	TRBJ1-2	TRBV6-5	NA	TGTGCCAGCAGTTACTCGCAGGGGGCCGGCTATGGCTACACCTTC	CASSYSQGAGYGYTF
NA	TRBJ2-7	TRBV6-4	few	TGTGCCAGCATCGACCGGAGCGAGCAGTACTTC	CASIDRSEQYF
TRBD2	TRBJ2-5	TRBV5-1	once	TGCGCCAGCAGCCCCCGGACTAGCGGGGTAGAGACCCAGTACTTC	CASSPRTSGVETQYF
TRBD1	TRBJ2-3	TRBV4-1	few	TGCGCCAGCAGCCAACCGAAGGACAGGGCCAACACAGATACGCAGTATTTT	CASSQPKDRANTDTQYF
NA	TRBJ1-2	TRBV5-1	once	TGCGCCAGCAGCTTTGACAGCTATGGCTACACCTTC	CASSFDSYGYTF
TRBD1	TRBJ1-3	TRBV30	NA	TGTGCCTGGGTAAAGGACAGGGTCCGTGGAAACACCATATATTTT	CAWVKDRVRGNTIYF
TRBD1	TRBJ2-4	TRBV12-5	NA	TGTGCTAGTGGTTTGATCCCAGGACAGGGGGCAGGGTACATTCAGTACTTC	CASGLIPGQGAGYIQYF
NA	TRBJ2-7	TRBV5-1	once	TGCGCCAGCAGCTTGGTACAGGGAAGTTACGAGCAGTACTTC	CASSLVQGSYEQYF
TRBD1	TRBJ2-2	TRBV5-6	NA	TGTGCCAGCAGCTTCAGGGGGACCCCTCTCGGCACCGGGGAGCTGTTTTTT	CASSFRGTPLGTGELFF
TRBD1	TRBJ1-2	TRBV30	NA	TGTGCCTGGAGCTTAACAGGGGCCTATGGCTACACCTTC	CAWSLTGAYGYTF
TRBD1	TRBJ1-6	TRBV11-1	once	TGTGCCAGCAGCTTAGTCGGGACAGTAAATTCACCCCTCCACTTT	CASSLVGTVNSPLHF
TRBD1	TRBJ1-1	TRBV4-1	NA	TGCGCCAGCAGCCCCCAGGACAGGGGGGTCATGAACACTGAAGCTTTCTTT	CASSPQDRGVMNTEAFF
NA	TRBJ1-5	TRBV6-4	NA	TGTGCCAGCAGTGACCCTCCCCCCACTAATCAGCCCCAGCATTTT	CASSDPPPTNQPQHF
NA	TRBJ1-6	TRBV30	NA	TGTGCCTGGAGTTTGAAGACCCTCACACAGAATTCACCCCTCCACTTT	CAWSLKTLTQNSPLHF
NA	TRBJ2-7	TRBV9	NA	TGTGCCAGCAGCGTAAATTTGGGGGCCGCCTACGAGCAGTACTTC	CASSVNLGAAYEQYF
TRBD1	TRBJ1-2	TRBV5-1	NA	TGCGCCAGCAGCTTGGGGGGACAGGATCGCAGCTACACCTTC	CASSLGGQDRSYTF
TRBD1	TRBJ2-7	TRBV10-3	once	TGTGCCATCAGTCCCTACCGGGACAGCCCCTACGAGCAGTACTTC	CAISPYRDSPYEQYF
NA	TRBJ2-2	TRBV27	once	TGTGCCAGCAGCCTCAGGGCCGGGGAGCTGTTTTTT	CASSLRAGELFF
TRBD1	TRBJ2-1	TRBV5-4	NA	TGTGCCAGCAGCTTGAAGGGACAGGGCCCCTACAATGAGCAGTTCTTC	CASSLKGQGPYNEQFF
NA	TRBJ2-2	TRBV6-5	NA	TGTGCCAGCAGCCCCCCCCCGGGAAAGGTCGGGGAGCTGTTTTTT	CASSPPPGKVGELFF
TRBD1	TRBJ2-7	TRBV2	NA	TGTGCCAGCAGTCGGACAGGGGGCTCCTACGAGCAGTACTTC	CASSRTGGSYEQYF